The T cell receptor (beta chain) described here comes from a study of blood T cell repertoires in COVID-19 (dated by TCRdb to about 2020). About the study as a whole: Samples covering the acute and convalescent phases of COVID-19 were provided by collaborators in the United States, Italy and Spain. The material from the prospective study consisted of cDNA or gDNA derived from T cells, B-cell-depleted T cells, or PBMCs. Subjects who had been exposed to COVID-19, were actively infected with it, or had recovered from it provided the deeply sampled blood TCRbeta repertoires that made up the dataset. The repertoires were released in a freely available public database intended as a resource for research on the immune response to SARS-CoV-2. The samples were drawn from two sources: the first 160 participants of the ongoing ImmuneRACE study, and 950 to 1,500 subjects contributed by 6 global collaborators. The sample metadata nearly always contained a de-identified subject ID, COVID-19 status, age in years and sex. Where available, HLA class I and class II types were taken from metadata supplied by the sample provider and were not determined by assay-based typing. The investigation overall reported the following: How much clinical and demographic metadata was included differed by source and by participant, and the metadata was provided uncurated.

In Seattle, one collaborating source enrolled patients while the infection was active and tracked those patients longitudinally over the course of disease. Collaborating institutions collected whole blood in K2EDTA tubes following their own protocols. Collaborator samples were shipped for TCRbeta analysis as frozen whole blood, isolated PBMCs, or DNA extracted from either sample type. TCRbeta CDR3 regions were amplified from genomic DNA using the immunoSEQ Assay, a bias-controlled multiplex PCR. The study's processing was this. The number of nucleated cells in each sample was estimated by amplification of reference gene primers within the assay. To quantify the absolute abundance of each unique TCRbeta CDR3 rearrangement, sequence reads were collapsed and filtered. For each sample, productive Simpson clonality was calculated as the square root of Simpson's diversity index across productive rearrangements. This immuneACCESS table, as held by TCRdb, lists in-frame sequences with V and J called but not all clones. Of the missing ones, under half trace to an unresolved V gene in checked studies; the others have no known cause. V and J calls and clone size are those listed in that table; D and trimming were worked out from the DNA. This sample gives 150,000 to 200,000 clones in total; around 80% of them show up just once. The ten largest account for approximately 7.8% of the sample.

V is clipped by 0 bases and J by 8 bases, and the sequence between their germline boundaries is 24 bases long. For CDR1 and CDR2, the germline V gene lists SGHRS and YFSETQ. Reading from cysteine to phenylalanine, the CDR3 counts 18 amino acids. Kept here is only the CDR3 DNA, which spans 54 bases and is read in frame from base 1. This clone was seen only a few times. No antigen is known for it. The record has no base qualities; no much larger clone is one base away. Sequenced material: peripheral blood. The chain is made from TRBV5-1 and TRBJ2-1, with a weak D call of TRBD1 (5 bases match). The source is a woman between 55 and 75 years old with COVID-19, enrolled during active disease. Read as DNA, the sequence is TGCGCCAGCAGCTTGGTTTCAGGGAAGATTTTTCAAGTCGATGAGCAGTTCTTC. This is translated as CASSLVSGKIFQVDEQFF.